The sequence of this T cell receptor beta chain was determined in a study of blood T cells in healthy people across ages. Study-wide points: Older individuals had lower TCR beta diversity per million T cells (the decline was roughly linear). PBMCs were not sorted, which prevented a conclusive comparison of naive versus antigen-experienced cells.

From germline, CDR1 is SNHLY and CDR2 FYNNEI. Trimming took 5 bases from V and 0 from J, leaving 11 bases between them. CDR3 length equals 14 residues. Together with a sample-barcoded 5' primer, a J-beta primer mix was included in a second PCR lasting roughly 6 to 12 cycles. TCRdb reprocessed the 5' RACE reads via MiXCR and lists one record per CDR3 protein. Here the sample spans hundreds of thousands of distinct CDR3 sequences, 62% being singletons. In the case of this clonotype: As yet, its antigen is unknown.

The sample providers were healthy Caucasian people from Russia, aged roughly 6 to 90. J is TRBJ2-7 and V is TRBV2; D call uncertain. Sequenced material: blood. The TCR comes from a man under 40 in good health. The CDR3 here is CASSRDTSSYEQYF. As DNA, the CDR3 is TGTGCCAGCAGTAGAGATACGAGCTCCTACGAGCAGTACTTC.